Below are 10 T cell receptor beta chains sequenced from a single sample in a study of cytomegalovirus exposure and HLA in healthy donors. Amplification used 60 Vbeta primers and 13 Jbeta primers. Clones were sequenced by immunoSEQ multiplex PCR, and TCRdb holds only the in-frame ones, with some missing. Of under 100,000 clones detected, 65% to 80% appear once; the ten largest clones hold 3% to 3.5%. Source material: PBMCs. The receptors stem from a man aged 35 to 55 in good health and CMV-seronegative.

This clone appeared a single time. J is TRBJ1-1 and V is TRBV6-5, with 7 bases that match TRBD1. Germline V gene sequence: CDR1 MNHEY, CDR2 SVGAGI. J lost 1 base, V lost 4 bases, and 9 bases had no gene match. CDR3 length equals 16 residues. CDR3 DNA sequence: TGTGCCAGCAGTTTGTCTCCGACAGGGCAGAACACTGAAGCTTTCTTT. Translating gives CASSLSPTGQNTEAFF.

The chain uses TRBV25-1 and TRBJ2-1; 9 nucleotides match TRBD2. The CDR3 sequence is 18 residues long. Trimming removed 1 base from V and 3 bases from J; junction bases left unmatched: 10. The germline gives CDR1 MGHDK, CDR2 SYGVNS. CDR3 sequence reads: CASSEFGVAGGLYNEQFF. In nucleotides, the CDR3 is TGTGCCAGCAGTGAATTCGGGGTCGCGGGGGGGCTCTACAATGAGCAGTTCTTC.

This clone was recorded once. V and J are TRBV28 and TRBJ1-1, with D unclear. Germline assignment: CDR1 MDHEN and CDR2 SYDVKM. The V end was cut by 5 bases, the J end by 14 bases, with 12 bases between. CDR3 length: 10 amino acids. The DNA of the CDR3 is TGTGCCAGCAGTCCCGGCGGATTGTTCTTT. It codes for CASSPGGLFF. Full variable domain (missing parts from reference TRBV28 and TRBJ1-1): DVKVTQSSRYLVKRTGEKVFLECVQDMDHENMFWYRQDPGLGLRLIYFSYDVKMKEKGDIPEGYSVSREKKERFSLILESASTNQTSMYLCASSPGGLFFGQGTRLTVV.

The chain couples TRBV4-1 to TRBJ1-5; no firm D call. CDR1 MGHRA and CDR2 YSYEKL come from the germline V gene. The ends were cut back, 0 bases at V and 9 bases at J, with 12 bases in the middle. The length of the CDR3 is 14 residues. The CDR3 nucleotides read TGCGCCAGCAGCCAAGATTTGAGTAATTGGCCCCAGCATTTT. Translating it yields CASSQDLSNWPQHF.

This clone was detected only a few times. The V gene is TRBV27, the J gene TRBJ2-6, with unresolved D. The CDR3 is 14 amino acids. V lost 2 bases and J lost 5, with 7 bases in between. Per germline, CDR1 MNHEY and CDR2 SMNVEV (reference sequence). This CDR3 is CASSLQLWANVLTF. Written as DNA, the CDR3 is TGTGCCAGCAGTTTACAACTCTGGGCCAACGTCCTGACTTTC.

This chain connects TRBV6-5 to TRBJ2-6; a possible D gene is TRBD1 (7 bases). The ends were cut back, 4 bases at V and 1 base at J, with 11 bases in the middle. The CDR3 has 16 amino acids. CDR1 is MNHEY and CDR2 is SVGAGI in the germline V gene. CDR3 amino acids: CASSFQGGSGANVLTF. DNA of the CDR3: TGTGCCAGCAGTTTTCAGGGGGGTTCTGGGGCCAACGTCCTGACTTTC.

The genes are TRBV7-2 and TRBJ2-3, with D hard to call. V gave up 2 bases and J gave up 0 bases, with 6 bases separating them. The CDR3 runs 14 residues. Germline CDR1 reads SGHTA; CDR2 reads FQGNSA. The chain's CDR3 is CASSLPLSTDTQYF. The CDR3 DNA follows: TGTGCCAGCAGCTTACCGTTGAGCACAGATACGCAGTATTTT.

This clone was seen once. The chain couples TRBV4-1 to TRBJ1-2, with D unclear. The V gene lost 4 bases and the J gene lost 2 bases, with 14 bases spanning the gap. Germline V CDR1 and CDR2: MGHRA, YSYEKL. The CDR3 loop spans 15 amino acids. CDR3 DNA: TGCGCCAGCAGCCCGCCAGCGGGGAAGAACTATGGCTACACCTTC. It translates to CASSPPAGKNYGYTF.

This clone was observed a single time. The chain couples TRBV7-8 to TRBJ1-1; 10 bases agree with TRBD1. The CDR3 contains 18 residues. Losses at the gene ends were 1 base for V and 1 base for J; bases not matched to a gene: 9. Per germline, CDR1 SGHVS and CDR2 FQNEAQ. The CDR3 loop is CASSLVSGQGVTNTEAFF. The DNA for the CDR3 is TGTGCCAGCAGCTTAGTCTCTGGACAGGGGGTTACGAACACTGAAGCTTTCTTT.

The J gene is TRBJ2-5, the V gene TRBV5-1; TRBD2 might be the D (6 bases). The germline gives CDR1 SGHRS, CDR2 YFSETQ. V shed 0 bases and J shed 0 bases, with 15 bases lying between them. This CDR3 is 17 amino acids long. The CDR3: CASSLDVAGPYQETQYF. The CDR3 DNA is TGCGCCAGCAGCTTGGATGTCGCGGGGCCTTACCAAGAGACCCAGTACTTC.